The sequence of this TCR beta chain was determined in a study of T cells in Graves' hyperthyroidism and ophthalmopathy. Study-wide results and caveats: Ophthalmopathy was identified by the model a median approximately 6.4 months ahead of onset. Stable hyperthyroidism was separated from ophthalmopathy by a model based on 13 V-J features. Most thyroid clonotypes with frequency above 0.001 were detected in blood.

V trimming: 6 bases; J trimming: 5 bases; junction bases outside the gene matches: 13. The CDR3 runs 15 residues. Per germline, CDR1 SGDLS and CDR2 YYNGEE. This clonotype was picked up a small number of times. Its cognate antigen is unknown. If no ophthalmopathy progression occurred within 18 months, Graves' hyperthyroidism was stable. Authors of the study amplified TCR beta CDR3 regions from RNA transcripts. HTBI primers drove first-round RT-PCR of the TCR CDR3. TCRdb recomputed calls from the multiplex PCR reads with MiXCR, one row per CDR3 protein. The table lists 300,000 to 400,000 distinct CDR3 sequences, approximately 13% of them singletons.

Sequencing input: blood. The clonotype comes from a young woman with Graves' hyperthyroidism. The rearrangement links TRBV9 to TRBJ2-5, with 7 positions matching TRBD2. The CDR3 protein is CASTWRGGSTETQYF. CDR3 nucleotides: TGTGCCAGCACGTGGCGAGGCGGGAGTACGGAGACCCAGTACTTC. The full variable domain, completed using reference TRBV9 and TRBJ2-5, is DSGVTQTPKHLITATGQRVTLRCSPRSGDLSVYWYQQSLDQGLQFLIQYYNGEERAKGNILERFSAQQFPDLHSELNLSSLELGDSALYFCASTWRGGSTETQYFGPGTRLLVL.